This TCR beta chain comes out of a study of Graves' ophthalmopathy and Graves' hyperthyroidism. Study findings and constraints: Detected in blood as well were most expanded thyroid clonotypes with frequency above 0.001.

This clonotype was counted many times. Its antigen is unidentified. Certain patients were not enrolled. These were patients with other autoimmune diseases, uncontrolled infections, pregnancy or lactation. Clinical symptoms, serum thyroxine, TRAb, thyroid ultrasound and orbital computed tomography formed the basis of diagnosis. Investigators amplified TCR beta CDR3 regions from RNA transcripts. Investigators did first-round RT-PCR with HTBI primers, then second-round multiplex PCR. TCRdb re-analysed the multiplex PCR reads in MiXCR, keeping a single row per CDR3 protein. The sample lists under 800,000 distinct CDR3 sequences; 22% were seen once. The sample comprised peripheral blood. The sequence came from a woman under 30 with stable Graves' hyperthyroidism. Some clones in this sample may be carry-over from other donors' samples.

CDR3 sequence (DNA): TGTGCTAGTGGTTCCTGGACAGAGAGGTTCAAGCCCCAGCATTTT. The encoded protein is CASGSWTERFKPQHF. This chain links TRBV12-5 with TRBJ1-5; the D gene is possibly TRBD1 (6 bases). CDR3 length: 15 residues. V dropped 4 bases and J dropped 8 bases, with 18 bases sitting between them. CDR1 and CDR2 from the germline V gene are LGHNT and FRNRAP.